This TCR beta chain was sequenced during a study of STAT5B mutations in CD4+ large granular lymphocyte leukemia. The data were produced by immunoSEQ multiplex PCR, yet TCRdb's version contains in-frame clones alone and is incomplete. The data contain 35,000 to 40,000 clones, 85% of them singletons. The CDR3 runs 16 residues. V was clipped by 2 bases and J by 5 bases; unmatched bases: 4. Germline values: CDR1 MNHNS, CDR2 SASEGT. The chain couples TRBV6-1 to TRBJ1-4; the match to TRBD1 covers 11 bases. The source material was CD4+ T cells from blood buffy coats. The source of this sequence is a human donor in good health. CDR3 loop: CASSEQGTGGNEKLFF. The DNA of the CDR3 is TGTGCCAGCAGTGAACAGGGGACAGGGGGAAATGAAAAACTGTTTTTT.